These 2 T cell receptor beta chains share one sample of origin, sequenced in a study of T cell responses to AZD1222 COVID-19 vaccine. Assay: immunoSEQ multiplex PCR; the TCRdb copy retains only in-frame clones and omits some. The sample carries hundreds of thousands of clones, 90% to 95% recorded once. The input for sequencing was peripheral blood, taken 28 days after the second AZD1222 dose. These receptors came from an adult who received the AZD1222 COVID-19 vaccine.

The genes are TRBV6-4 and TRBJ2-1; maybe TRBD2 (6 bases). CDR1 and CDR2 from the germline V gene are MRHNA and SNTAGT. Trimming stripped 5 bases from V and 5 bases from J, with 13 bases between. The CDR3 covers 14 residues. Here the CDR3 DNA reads TGTGCCAGCAGTAGGGGACTGGATAACAATGAGCAGTTCTTC. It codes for CASSRGLDNNEQFF.

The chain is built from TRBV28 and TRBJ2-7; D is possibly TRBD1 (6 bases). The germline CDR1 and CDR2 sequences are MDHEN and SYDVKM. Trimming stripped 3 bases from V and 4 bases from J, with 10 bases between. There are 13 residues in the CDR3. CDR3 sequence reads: CASSFGQSYEQYF. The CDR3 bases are TGTGCCAGCAGTTTCGGACAGTCTTACGAGCAGTACTTC. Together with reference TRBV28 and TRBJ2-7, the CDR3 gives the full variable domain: DVKVTQSSRYLVKRTGEKVFLECVQDMDHENMFWYRQDPGLGLRLIYFSYDVKMKEKGDIPEGYSVSREKKERFSLILESASTNQTSMYLCASSFGQSYEQYFGPGTRLTVT.